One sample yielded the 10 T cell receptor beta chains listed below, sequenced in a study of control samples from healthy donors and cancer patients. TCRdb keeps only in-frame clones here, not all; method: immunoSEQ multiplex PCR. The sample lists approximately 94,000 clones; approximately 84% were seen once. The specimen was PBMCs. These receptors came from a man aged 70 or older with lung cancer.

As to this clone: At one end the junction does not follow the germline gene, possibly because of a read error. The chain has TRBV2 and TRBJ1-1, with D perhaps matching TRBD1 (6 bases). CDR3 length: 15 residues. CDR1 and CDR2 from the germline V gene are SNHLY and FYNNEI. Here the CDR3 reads CASRWGGGGNAEAFF. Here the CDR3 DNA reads TGTGCCAGCCGCTGGGGAGGAGGGGGGAACGCTGAAGCTTTCTTT.

CDR3 residues: CASSPGLAEAYEQYF. CDR3 coding DNA: TGTGCCAGCAGTCCGGGACTAGCGGAGGCCTACGAGCAGTACTTC. The chain uses TRBV27 and TRBJ2-7; 11 bases are shared with TRBD2. Looked up from germline, CDR1 is MNHEY and CDR2 is SMNVEV (reference sequence). V lost 5 bases and J lost 2; bases outside the gene matches: 5. This CDR3 comprises 15 residues.

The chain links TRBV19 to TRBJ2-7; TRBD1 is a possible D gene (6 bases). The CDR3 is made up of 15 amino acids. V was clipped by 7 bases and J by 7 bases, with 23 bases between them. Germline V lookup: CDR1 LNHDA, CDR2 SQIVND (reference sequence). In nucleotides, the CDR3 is TGTGCCAGTACCCTGGGGGCAGGACAATCAGGAGAGCAGTACTTC. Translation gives CASTLGAGQSGEQYF.

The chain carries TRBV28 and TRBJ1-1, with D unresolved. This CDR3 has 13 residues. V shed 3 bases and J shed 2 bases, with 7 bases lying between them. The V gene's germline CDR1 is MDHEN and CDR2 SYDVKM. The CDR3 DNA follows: TGTGCCAGCAGTTTCTGGGGAAACACTGAAGCTTTCTTT. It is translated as CASSFWGNTEAFF.

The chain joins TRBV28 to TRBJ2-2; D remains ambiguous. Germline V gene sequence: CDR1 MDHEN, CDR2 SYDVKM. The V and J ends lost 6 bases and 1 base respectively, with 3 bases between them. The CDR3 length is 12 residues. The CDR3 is CASRVNTGELFF. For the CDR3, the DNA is TGTGCCAGCAGGGTGAACACCGGGGAGCTGTTTTTT. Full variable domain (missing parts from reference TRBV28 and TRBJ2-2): DVKVTQSSRYLVKRTGEKVFLECVQDMDHENMFWYRQDPGLGLRLIYFSYDVKMKEKGDIPEGYSVSREKKERFSLILESASTNQTSMYLCASRVNTGELFFGEGSRLTVL.

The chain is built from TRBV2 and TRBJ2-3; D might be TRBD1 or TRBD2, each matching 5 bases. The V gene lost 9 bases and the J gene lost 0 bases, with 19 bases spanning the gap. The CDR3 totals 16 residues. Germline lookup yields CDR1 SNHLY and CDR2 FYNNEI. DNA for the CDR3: TGTGCCAGGGCCCGGGACCCCGATACTAGCACAGATACGCAGTATTTT. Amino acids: CARARDPDTSTDTQYF.

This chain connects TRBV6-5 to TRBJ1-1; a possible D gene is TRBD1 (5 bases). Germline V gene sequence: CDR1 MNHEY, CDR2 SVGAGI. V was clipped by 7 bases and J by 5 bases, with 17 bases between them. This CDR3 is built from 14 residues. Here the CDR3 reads CASKGSGRGTEAFF. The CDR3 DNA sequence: TGTGCCAGCAAAGGGTCAGGGCGGGGTACTGAAGCTTTCTTT.

CDR3 DNA sequence: TGTGCCACCAGTGATTTAGCGGGGGGTCGGGAGACCCAGTACTTC. It encodes CATSDLAGGRETQYF. V is TRBV24-1 and J is TRBJ2-5; 9 positions agree with TRBD2. The CDR3 contains 15 residues. The trim removed 1 base at V and 5 bases at J, leaving 4 bases unmatched. CDR1 is KGHDR, CDR2 SFDVKD, per germline.

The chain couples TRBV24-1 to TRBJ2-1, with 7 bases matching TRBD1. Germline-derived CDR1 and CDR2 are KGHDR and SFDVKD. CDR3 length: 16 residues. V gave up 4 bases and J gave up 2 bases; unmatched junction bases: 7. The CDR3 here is CATSDRHRGTYNEQFF. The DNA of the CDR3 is TGTGCCACCAGTGACCGCCACAGGGGAACCTACAATGAGCAGTTCTTC.

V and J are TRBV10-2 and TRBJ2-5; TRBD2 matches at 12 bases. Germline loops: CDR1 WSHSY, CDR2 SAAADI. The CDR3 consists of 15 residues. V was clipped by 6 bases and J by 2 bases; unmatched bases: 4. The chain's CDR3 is CASSVTSGGQETQYF. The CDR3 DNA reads TGCGCCAGCAGCGTGACTAGCGGGGGACAAGAGACCCAGTACTTC.